The entry that follows covers one TCR beta chain sequence. At one end the junction does not follow the germline gene, possibly because of a read error. Germline V CDR1 and CDR2: MNHNY, SVGAGI (reference sequence). There are 18 residues in the CDR3. No cell sorting was done before RNA was extracted from the tissue. The data belong to a study of tumor and adjacent non-tumor tissue in lung cancer. Study background: There were 11 to 13 adenocarcinoma, 2 squamous cell carcinoma and 1 small cell lung cancer cases. Some 4.1 million productive TCRbeta reads were obtained per sample on average.

Three rounds of nested PCR, following a modified ARM-PCR protocol, produced the TCRbeta library. TCRdb reprocessed the multiplex PCR reads via MiXCR and lists one record per CDR3 protein. The data show 69,000 or so distinct CDR3 sequences, 73% seen once. The specimen sequenced was lung tumor tissue. The J gene is TRBJ2-7, the V gene TRBV6-6; 7 bases agree with TRBD2. The sequence came from a man in his fifties or sixties with non-small cell lung cancer. This chain's CDR3 is CANSYGGIRGGLSYERYF. The CDR3 region has the DNA TGCGCCAACAGTTACGGGGGGATAAGGGGAGGTCTCTCTTACGAGCGGTACTTC.